Each of the 19 T cell receptor beta chains below was sequenced from the same sample in a study of blood T cell repertoires in COVID-19. Here immunoSEQ multiplex PCR was the method, and the copy in TCRdb shows in-frame clones only, minus some. The sample records some 230,000 clones, 70% to 90% being singletons. The sample comprised peripheral blood. Receptors were obtained from a man aged 30 to 39 who had recovered from COVID-19.

About this clone itself: The same CDR3 is also encoded by other DNA sequences in this sample. The V call is TRBV6-5, the J call TRBJ2-7; 11 positions match TRBD1. The CDR3 loop spans 15 amino acids. Germline CDR1 and CDR2: MNHEY and SVGAGI. V was pared by 0 bases and J by 4 bases, with 2 bases of the junction left unmatched. CDR3 in amino acids: CASSYSGDRGYEQYF. The CDR3 coding sequence is TGTGCCAGCAGTTACTCGGGGGACAGGGGGTACGAGCAGTACTTC.

This chain joins TRBV6-5 and TRBJ1-1, with D hard to call. The ends were cut back, 6 bases at V and 6 bases at J, with 14 bases in the middle. The CDR3 is 13 amino acids. Germline V gene sequence: CDR1 MNHEY, CDR2 SVGAGI. Here the CDR3 reads CASSGGRYAEAFF. CDR3 DNA sequence: TGTGCCAGCAGCGGAGGGCGGTACGCTGAAGCTTTCTTT.

This clone was detected only once. The chain combines TRBV9 with TRBJ2-2; D uncertain. Germline lookup yields CDR1 SGDLS and CDR2 YYNGEE. The ends were cut back, 3 bases at V and 5 bases at J, with 11 bases in the middle. This CDR3 has 14 amino acids. CDR3 DNA: TGTGCCAGCAGCGCTCATGGAGTGACCGGGGAGCTGTTTTTT. This translates into CASSAHGVTGELFF.

In regard to this clone: The junction and the germline gene differ at one end; a read error may be behind it. The chain employs TRBV10-3 and TRBJ1-2, with a tentative D call TRBD1 (6 bases). Germline values: CDR1 ENHRY, CDR2 SYGVKD. This CDR3 is 12 amino acids long. Here the CDR3 reads CAISELTGQRSF. The CDR3 DNA reads TGTGCCATCAGTGAGTTGACAGGCCAACGCTCCTTC.

The chain joins TRBV19 to TRBJ1-2; 8 bases fit TRBD1. Germline CDR1 reads LNHDA; CDR2 reads SQIVND (reference sequence). With 5 bases clipped from V and 6 bases from J, the junction kept 5 bases outside the gene matches. This CDR3 is built from 13 residues. CDR3 sequence (DNA): TGTGCCAGTAGTGCACAGGGGGTGGATGGCTACACCTTC. This encodes CASSAQGVDGYTF.

The chain has TRBV5-5 and TRBJ1-6, with TRBD1 matching over 8 bases. The J segment lost 10 bases and the V segment lost 2 bases, leaving 14 bases of the junction unmatched. The germline V gene has CDR1 SGHKS and CDR2 YYEKEE (reference sequence). CDR3 length: 17 amino acids. The CDR3: CASSLEGQDGKGSPLHF. The CDR3 DNA sequence: TGTGCCAGCAGCTTAGAGGGACAGGACGGAAAGGGGTCACCCCTCCACTTT.

The chain is built from TRBV5-1 and TRBJ1-4; no clear D. V was clipped by 0 bases and J by 7 bases, with 13 bases between them. CDR3 length equals 15 residues. From germline, CDR1 is SGHRS and CDR2 YFSETQ. In DNA, the CDR3 is TGCGCCAGCAGCTTGGATCGGGGTTCGGGTGAAAAACTGTTTTTT. Protein: CASSLDRGSGEKLFF.

The J gene is TRBJ1-2, the V gene TRBV27; D not resolved. The ends were cut back, 4 bases at V and 5 bases at J, with 11 bases in the middle. This CDR3 comprises 13 residues. Looked up from germline, CDR1 is MNHEY and CDR2 is SMNVEV (reference sequence). CDR3: CASSSSGIYGYTF. The CDR3 coding sequence is TGTGCCAGCAGTTCCTCCGGGATTTATGGCTACACCTTC.

The genes are TRBV7-9 and TRBJ2-7, with TRBD2 matching over 7 bases. The CDR3 contains 14 residues. V lost 5 bases to trimming and J lost 6 bases; unmatched junction nucleotides: 10. CDR1 is SEHNR and CDR2 is FQNEAQ in the germline V gene (reference sequence). CDR3 bases: TGTGCCAGCAGCCCAAACGGGGGGTCTGGCGAGCAGTACTTC. Residues: CASSPNGGSGEQYF.

The chain couples TRBV7-6 to TRBJ2-2; maybe TRBD1 (6 bases). The CDR3 is 15 residues long. Germline loops: CDR1 SGHVS, CDR2 FNYEAQ. V lost 1 base to trimming and J lost 6 bases, with 12 bases between them. DNA for the CDR3: TGTGCCAGCAGCTTAGACAGGGTGCGGTCCGGGGAGCTGTTTTTT. Its protein product is CASSLDRVRSGELFF.

This chain connects TRBV6-1 to TRBJ2-7, with 10 bases aligning to TRBD2. Germline V gives CDR1 MNHNS, CDR2 SASEGT. The CDR3 consists of 15 residues. Trimming took 1 base from V and 5 from J; bases not matched to a gene: 5. The CDR3 coding sequence is TGTGCCAGCAGTGAAGTCGGACTAGCGGAGGACGAGCAGTACTTC. Amino acids: CASSEVGLAEDEQYF.

The J gene is TRBJ2-6, the V gene TRBV27; TRBD1 matches 12 bases. Germline CDR1 MNHEY, CDR2 SMNVEV (reference sequence). The CDR3 loop spans 20 amino acids. Trimming at V came to 2 bases and at J to 4 bases, leaving 12 bases not matched to a gene. The CDR3 sequence is CASSLGGTGGAFEGANVLTF. CDR3 sequence (DNA): TGTGCCAGCAGTTTAGGCGGGACAGGGGGCGCCTTCGAAGGGGCCAACGTCCTGACTTTC.

The rearrangement links TRBV30 to TRBJ1-6, with D perhaps TRBD1 (5 bases). Trimming pared 3 bases from V and 8 bases from J, leaving 11 bases between. The CDR3 extends over 13 amino acids. Per germline, CDR1 GTSNPN and CDR2 SVGIG (reference sequence). The CDR3 DNA reads TGTGCCTGGAGGGGGGGGATGGATTCACCCCTCCACTTT. Residues: CAWRGGMDSPLHF. Supplemented by reference TRBV30 and TRBJ1-6, the full variable domain reads SQTIHQWPATLVQPVGSPLSLECTVEGTSNPNLYWYRQAAGRGLQLLFYSVGIGQISSEVPQNLSASRPQDRQFILSSKKLLLSDSGFYLCAWRGGMDSPLHFGNGTRLTVT.

This clone has just a few counts. V usage is TRBV7-2 and J usage is TRBJ2-2; the match to TRBD2 covers 12 bases. J was trimmed by 4 bases and V by 9 bases; bases with no gene match: 6. Per germline, CDR1 SGHTA and CDR2 FQGNSA. The CDR3 extends over 15 amino acids. The CDR3 loop is CASAGLAGLTGELFF. Written as DNA, the CDR3 is TGTGCCAGTGCGGGACTAGCGGGCCTCACCGGGGAGCTGTTTTTT.

The rearrangement links TRBV7-2 to TRBJ2-2, with a tentative D call TRBD2 (5 bases). Per germline, CDR1 SGHTA and CDR2 FQGNSA. The V and J ends lost 3 bases and 0 bases respectively, with 8 bases between them. There are 15 residues in the CDR3. CDR3 in amino acids: CASSFLASNTGELFF. The DNA of the CDR3 is TGTGCCAGCAGCTTCCTAGCCTCGAACACCGGGGAGCTGTTTTTT.

This chain connects TRBV5-1 to TRBJ1-1; D unresolved. V was shortened by 0 bases and J by 2 bases, with 11 bases between the two germline ends. Germline V CDR1 and CDR2: SGHRS, YFSETQ. The CDR3 spans 15 residues. The CDR3 loop reads CASSLGRGANTEAFF. CDR3 DNA: TGCGCCAGCAGCTTGGGGCGAGGAGCCAACACTGAAGCTTTCTTT. The full variable domain, its missing parts supplied by reference TRBV5-1 and TRBJ1-1, is KAGVTQTPRYLIKTRGQQVTLSCSPISGHRSVSWYQQTPGQGLQFLFEYFSETQRNKGNFPGRFSGRQFSNSRSEMNVSTLELGDSALYLCASSLGRGANTEAFFGQGTRLTVV.

This clone occurred once. V usage is TRBV29-1 and J usage is TRBJ1-1; the D gene is possibly TRBD1 (5 bases). Trimming took off 4 bases at V and 1 base at J, with 13 bases between the two ends. Germline values: CDR1 SQVTM, CDR2 ANQGSEA. CDR3 length: 14 residues. The CDR3 DNA is TGCAGCGTTGTGGGGCCCGGACAGAACACTGAAGCTTTCTTT. Its protein product is CSVVGPGQNTEAFF.

V usage is TRBV4-3 and J usage is TRBJ1-3; D unresolved. Looked up from germline, CDR1 is LGHNA and CDR2 is YSLEER. This CDR3 is built from 17 residues. Deletions cut 2 bases from V and 1 base from J, with 15 bases between. CDR3 in DNA: TGCGCCAGCAGCCAATCTACTGCGCGGAAATCTGGAAACACCATATATTTT. Amino acids: CASSQSTARKSGNTIYF.

A few counts support this clone. CDR3 sequence: CASSPLTVEAFF. For the CDR3, the DNA is TGTGCCAGCAGCCCCCTCACAGTGGAAGCTTTCTTT. This chain connects TRBV9 to TRBJ1-1; D is undetermined. CDR3 length: 12 residues. V gave up 4 bases and J gave up 8 bases, with 12 bases separating them. Per germline, CDR1 SGDLS and CDR2 YYNGEE.